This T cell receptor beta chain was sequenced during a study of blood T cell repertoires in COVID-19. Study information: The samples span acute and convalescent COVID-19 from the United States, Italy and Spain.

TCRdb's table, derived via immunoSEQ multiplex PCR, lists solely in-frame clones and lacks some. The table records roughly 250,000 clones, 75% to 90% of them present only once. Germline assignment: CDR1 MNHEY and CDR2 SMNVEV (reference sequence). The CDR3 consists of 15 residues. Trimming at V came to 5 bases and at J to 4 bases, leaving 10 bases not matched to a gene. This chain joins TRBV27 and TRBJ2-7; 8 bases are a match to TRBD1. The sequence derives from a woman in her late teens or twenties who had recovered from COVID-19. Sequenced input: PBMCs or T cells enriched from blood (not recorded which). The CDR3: CASSIPGTGFYEQYF. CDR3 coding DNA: TGTGCCAGCAGTATCCCCGGGACAGGCTTTTACGAGCAGTACTTC.